One TCR beta chain is described in this entry. Its antigen remains unknown. This entry belongs to a study of T cells in localized non-small cell lung cancer. Some clones are missing from TCRdb's copy, which holds only in-frame ones; the method was immunoSEQ multiplex PCR. This table has under 40,000 clones, over 75% appearing once. Study findings and constraints: Within adjacent lung there appeared a median around 55 of the top 100 tumor clones. Heterogeneity cannot be ruled out, as sequencing used one tumor region only. Increased T cell density in blood showed an association with longer overall survival. Of the tissues analyzed, uninvolved adjacent lung showed maximal T cell clonality, greater than tumor.

Trimming cost V 4 bases and J 3 bases; bases outside gene matches: 8. Looked up from germline, CDR1 is SGHTS and CDR2 is YDEGEE. The CDR3 loop spans 16 amino acids. This receptor was obtained from a male donor older than 55 with stage III squamous cell lung carcinoma. This material consisted of peripheral blood, taken before any cancer treatment. The chain carries TRBV5-8 and TRBJ1-4, with 8 positions matching TRBD1. CDR3 nucleotide sequence: TGTGCCAGCAGCACGGCCGGGACAGGAGCTAATGAAAAACTGTTTTTT. Translated, it gives CASSTAGTGANEKLFF.